This TCR beta chain was documented in a study of CD8 T cells in Susac syndrome. Random hexamers were used to reverse transcribe an amount of roughly 0.5 to 1 ug RNA. MiXCR was run by TCRdb on the immunoSEQ multiplex PCR reads, yielding one entry per CDR3 protein. The table records some 160,000 distinct CDR3 sequences, almost 96% of them present only once. Trimming removed 1 base at V and 8 bases at J, with 8 bases between. The CDR3 length is 12 residues. The V gene's germline CDR1 is SGHTA and CDR2 FQGNSA. Note on this clonotype: Its specificity is unknown.

Study-wide results and caveats: The authors found no clonal expansion in Susac syndrome CD4+ T cell repertoires.

From blood CD8+ and CD4+ T cells, the TCR beta chain was sequenced. This sequence was found in a human donor with Susac syndrome. What was sequenced was CD4+ T cells from PBMCs. The V and J genes are TRBV7-2 and TRBJ1-2; D not resolved. As DNA, the CDR3 is TGTGCCAGCAGCTTAGGTGTCTGGGGCTACACCTTC. This codes for CASSLGVWGYTF.